This T cell receptor beta chain was retrieved from a study of CD8 T cells in ankylosing spondylitis. At least ten counts were recorded for this clonotype. TCRdb independently ran MiXCR on the 5' RACE reads; one entry per CDR3 protein. The sample consists of 100,000 to 150,000 distinct CDR3 sequences, around 13% of them appearing once. V was pared by 6 bases and J by 4 bases, with 15 bases between. The CDR3 sequence is 14 residues long. The gene calls are TRBV12-3 or TRBV12-4 and TRBJ1-1, with TRBD1 as a possible D gene (5 bases). The receptor was isolated from a female donor with ankylosing spondylitis or in good health (not recorded which). Specimen: blood, either unsorted or a sorted T cell fraction (not recorded which). The CDR3 DNA is TGTGCCAGCAGGGCTCGGGGAGGGACCACTGAAGCTTTCTTT. Amino acids: CASRARGGTTEAFF.